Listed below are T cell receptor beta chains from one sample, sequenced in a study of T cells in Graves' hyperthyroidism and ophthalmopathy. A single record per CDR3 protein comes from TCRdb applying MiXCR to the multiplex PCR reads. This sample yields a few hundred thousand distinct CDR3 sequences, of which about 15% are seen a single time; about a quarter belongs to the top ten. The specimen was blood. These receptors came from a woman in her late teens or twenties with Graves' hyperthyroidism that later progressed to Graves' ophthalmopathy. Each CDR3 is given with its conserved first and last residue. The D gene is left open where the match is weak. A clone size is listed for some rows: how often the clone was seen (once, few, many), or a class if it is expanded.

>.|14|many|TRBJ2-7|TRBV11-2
TGTGCCAGCAGCCGAGGGGCGGGATCCTACGAGCAGTACTTC
CASSRGAGSYEQYF
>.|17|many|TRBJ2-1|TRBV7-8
TGTGCCAGCAGCTTAGTCAGTGTAGGGCTAGCCTCCGATGAGCAGTTCTTC
CASSLVSVGLASDEQFF
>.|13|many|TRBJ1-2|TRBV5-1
TGCGCCAGCAGCCTGGACGGACACTATGGCTACACCTTC
CASSLDGHYGYTF
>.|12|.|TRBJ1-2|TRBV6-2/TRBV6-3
TGTGCCAGCAGTTACCCTGGGGATGGCTACACCTTC
CASSYPGDGYTF
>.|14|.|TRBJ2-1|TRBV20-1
TGCAGTGCTAGAGATCCGGGACCCCCTTTTGGGCAGTTCTTC
CSARDPGPPFGQFF
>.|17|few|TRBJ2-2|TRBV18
TGTGCCAGCTCACCTGAAGGGCTACGACAGAGCACCGGGGAGCTGTTTTTT
CASSPEGLRQSTGELFF
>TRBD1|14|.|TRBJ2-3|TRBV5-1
TGCGCCAGCAGGACCGGGACAGGGACTGATACGCAGTATTTT
CASRTGTGTDTQYF
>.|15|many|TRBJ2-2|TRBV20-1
TGCAGTGCTCCCTGGGGGGGCCCTAGTACCGGGGAGCTGTTTTTT
CSAPWGGPSTGELFF
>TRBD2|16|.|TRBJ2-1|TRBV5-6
TGTGCCAGCAGCTCCTCCCCTAGCGGGAGTTACAATGAGCAGTTCTTC
CASSSSPSGSYNEQFF
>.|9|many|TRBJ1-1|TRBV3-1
TGTGAGGTTAACACTGAAGCTTTCTTT
CEVNTEAFF
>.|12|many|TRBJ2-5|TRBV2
TGTGCCAGCAGTGAAGAGGAAACCACCCAGTACTTC
CASSEEETTQYF
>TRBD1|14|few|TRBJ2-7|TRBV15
TGTGCCACCAGCACTAGACAGGGATCCTACGAGCAGTACTTC
CATSTRQGSYEQYF
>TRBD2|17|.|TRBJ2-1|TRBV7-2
TGTGCCAGCAGCTTTTGGGCTACGACTAGCGGATACAATGAGCAGTTCTTC
CASSFWATTSGYNEQFF
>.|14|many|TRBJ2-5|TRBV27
TGTGCCAGCAGTGCAGGTTTTCGGGGAGAGACCCAGTACTTC
CASSAGFRGETQYF
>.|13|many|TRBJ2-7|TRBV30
TGTGCCTGGAGTGTGGGAGAAGCCTACGAGCAGTACTTC
CAWSVGEAYEQYF
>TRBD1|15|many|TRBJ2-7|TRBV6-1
TGTGCCAGCAGTGCCCTACAGGGGAGCAGCTACGAGCAGTACTTC
CASSALQGSSYEQYF
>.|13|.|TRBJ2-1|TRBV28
TGTGCCAGCAGTTCCCTCTCTTACAATGAGCAGTTCTTC
CASSSLSYNEQFF
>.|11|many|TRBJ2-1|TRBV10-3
TGTGCCATCAGTGGAGGCAGGGAGCAGTTCTTC
CAISGGREQFF